The rows below give T cell receptor beta chains drawn from one sample of a study of blood T cells in healthy people across ages. Each CDR3 protein gets one entry after TCRdb re-called the 5' RACE reads with MiXCR. The sample lists 1.5 million to 2 million distinct CDR3 sequences; approximately 50% were seen once. The sample taken for sequencing was blood. The receptors were sampled from a middle-aged woman in good health. CDR3s leave out the opening cysteine and the closing phenylalanine or tryptophan. Each record gives: V gene, J gene, CDR3 protein.

v_call: TRBV6-6; j_call: TRBJ1-2; cdr3_aa: ASSLGGARVYGYT
v_call: TRBV6-5; j_call: NA; cdr3_aa: ASNPVDRRGTQY
v_call: TRBV20-1; j_call: TRBJ2-7; cdr3_aa: SAGTNEQY
v_call: TRBV5-1; j_call: TRBJ2-7; cdr3_aa: ASSFLAGREQY
v_call: TRBV5-1; j_call: TRBJ2-1; cdr3_aa: ASSLYQGSYNEQF
v_call: TRBV20-1; j_call: TRBJ2-1; cdr3_aa: SARVGQANYNEQF
v_call: TRBV24-1; j_call: TRBJ1-2; cdr3_aa: ATSERAGDGYT
v_call: TRBV27; j_call: TRBJ2-3; cdr3_aa: ASRRQSTDTQY
v_call: TRBV27; j_call: TRBJ2-5; cdr3_aa: ASGASGLGAQY
v_call: TRBV3-1; j_call: TRBJ2-5; cdr3_aa: ASSQDRGGLAGGLKETQY
v_call: TRBV15; j_call: TRBJ1-2; cdr3_aa: ATSRDFEKGRSGYT
v_call: TRBV28; j_call: TRBJ2-1; cdr3_aa: VSSGGRAYNEQF
v_call: TRBV25-1; j_call: TRBJ2-1; cdr3_aa: ASLGRSGSSYNEQF
v_call: TRBV7-2; j_call: TRBJ1-5; cdr3_aa: ASSLASASGQPRH
v_call: TRBV6-5; j_call: TRBJ2-1; cdr3_aa: ASSYSRTGGSSSSYNEQF
v_call: TRBV2; j_call: NA; cdr3_aa: ASSPGIGGYEQY
v_call: TRBV28; j_call: TRBJ1-6; cdr3_aa: ASSLGGRENSPLH
v_call: TRBV29-1; j_call: TRBJ1-5; cdr3_aa: SVAFGGYNQPQH
v_call: TRBV7-8; j_call: TRBJ2-7; cdr3_aa: ASSPRTGGFYEQY
v_call: TRBV6-6; j_call: TRBJ2-7; cdr3_aa: ASSYTGRYYEQY
v_call: TRBV7-2; j_call: TRBJ2-1; cdr3_aa: ASSLGRGAYNEQF
v_call: TRBV20-1; j_call: TRBJ2-1; cdr3_aa: SAAKTSGGHNEQF
v_call: TRBV25-1; j_call: TRBJ1-2; cdr3_aa: ASRAPGVSYT
v_call: TRBV7-2; j_call: TRBJ2-5; cdr3_aa: ASSLVRQETQY
v_call: TRBV7-3; j_call: TRBJ2-7; cdr3_aa: ASRSTVAGGQY
v_call: TRBV10-1; j_call: TRBJ2-3; cdr3_aa: ASSGRGLSTDTQY
v_call: TRBV10-3; j_call: TRBJ2-3; cdr3_aa: AISESRGRTDTQY
v_call: TRBV6-2/TRBV6-3; j_call: TRBJ1-6; cdr3_aa: ASSRPDRGQGPPLH
v_call: TRBV9; j_call: TRBJ1-2; cdr3_aa: ASSGFGRNRGQYGYT
v_call: TRBV28; j_call: TRBJ1-1; cdr3_aa: ASSLSGTGMTEAF
v_call: TRBV27; j_call: TRBJ2-1; cdr3_aa: ARGESAGGLDNEQF
v_call: TRBV4-1; j_call: TRBJ1-2; cdr3_aa: ASSQDPGTTYGYT
v_call: TRBV7-2; j_call: TRBJ2-2; cdr3_aa: ASSLVNTGANTGELF
v_call: TRBV24-1; j_call: TRBJ2-5; cdr3_aa: ATSGRSGEIQETQY
v_call: TRBV6-5; j_call: TRBJ1-4; cdr3_aa: ASSYNRDQANEKLF
v_call: TRBV7-9; j_call: TRBJ2-1; cdr3_aa: ASSFGTHTNPWTIGQF
v_call: TRBV6-2/TRBV6-3; j_call: TRBJ2-1; cdr3_aa: ASSYGCKEQF
v_call: TRBV6-2/TRBV6-3; j_call: TRBJ2-7; cdr3_aa: ASSSKGASYEQY
v_call: TRBV27; j_call: TRBJ2-1; cdr3_aa: ASRGSGGFGEQF
v_call: TRBV12-5; j_call: TRBJ2-1; cdr3_aa: ASGLVNGGGPSPSYNEQF
v_call: TRBV9; j_call: TRBJ2-4; cdr3_aa: ASSGEAGLAKNIQY
v_call: TRBV5-1; j_call: NA; cdr3_aa: ASSLAGRGKGETQY
v_call: TRBV6-2/TRBV6-3; j_call: TRBJ2-5; cdr3_aa: ASRQLAESTETQY
v_call: TRBV10-3; j_call: TRBJ1-4; cdr3_aa: AISDNSGRDEKLF
v_call: TRBV4-3; j_call: TRBJ2-5; cdr3_aa: ASSPTGTGGLETQY
v_call: TRBV28; j_call: TRBJ2-1; cdr3_aa: ASSLVPGQRSEQF
v_call: TRBV5-1; j_call: TRBJ2-5; cdr3_aa: ASSLQIPTALGETQY
v_call: TRBV29-1; j_call: TRBJ2-3; cdr3_aa: SAEIGDTQY
v_call: TRBV29-1; j_call: TRBJ2-7; cdr3_aa: SVGYLQAEGLGEQY
v_call: TRBV10-3; j_call: NA; cdr3_aa: ATHKELDDEQY
v_call: TRBV14; j_call: TRBJ1-2; cdr3_aa: ASSQGPQLVYGYT
v_call: TRBV11-1; j_call: TRBJ2-5; cdr3_aa: ASSDSGTQETQY
v_call: TRBV20-1; j_call: TRBJ2-1; cdr3_aa: SARRSYNEQF
v_call: TRBV5-1; j_call: TRBJ2-1; cdr3_aa: ASSFQAGGPSSYNEQF
v_call: TRBV6-6; j_call: TRBJ2-7; cdr3_aa: ASSKLGEGAYEQY
v_call: TRBV4-3; j_call: TRBJ2-3; cdr3_aa: ASSKVGRGPETSTDTQY
v_call: TRBV18; j_call: TRBJ2-7; cdr3_aa: ASSSGQGKRNEQY